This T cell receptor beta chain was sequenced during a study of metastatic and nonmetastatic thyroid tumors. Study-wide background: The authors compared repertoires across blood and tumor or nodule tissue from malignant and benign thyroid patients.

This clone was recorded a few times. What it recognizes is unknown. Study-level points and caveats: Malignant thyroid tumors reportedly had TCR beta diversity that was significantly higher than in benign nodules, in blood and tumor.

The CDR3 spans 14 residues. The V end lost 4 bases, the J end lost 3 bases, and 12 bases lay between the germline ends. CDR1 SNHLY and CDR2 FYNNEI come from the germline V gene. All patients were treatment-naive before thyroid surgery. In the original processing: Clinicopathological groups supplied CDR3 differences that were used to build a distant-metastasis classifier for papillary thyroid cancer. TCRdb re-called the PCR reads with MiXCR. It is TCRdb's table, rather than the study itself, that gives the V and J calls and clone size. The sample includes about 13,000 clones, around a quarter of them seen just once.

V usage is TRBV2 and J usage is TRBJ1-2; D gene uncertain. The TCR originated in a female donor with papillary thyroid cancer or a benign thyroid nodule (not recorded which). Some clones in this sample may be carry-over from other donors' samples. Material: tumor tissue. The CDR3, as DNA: TGTGCCAGCAGTGGGGAAAGCGGGTACTATGGCTACACCTTC. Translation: CASSGESGYYGYTF.